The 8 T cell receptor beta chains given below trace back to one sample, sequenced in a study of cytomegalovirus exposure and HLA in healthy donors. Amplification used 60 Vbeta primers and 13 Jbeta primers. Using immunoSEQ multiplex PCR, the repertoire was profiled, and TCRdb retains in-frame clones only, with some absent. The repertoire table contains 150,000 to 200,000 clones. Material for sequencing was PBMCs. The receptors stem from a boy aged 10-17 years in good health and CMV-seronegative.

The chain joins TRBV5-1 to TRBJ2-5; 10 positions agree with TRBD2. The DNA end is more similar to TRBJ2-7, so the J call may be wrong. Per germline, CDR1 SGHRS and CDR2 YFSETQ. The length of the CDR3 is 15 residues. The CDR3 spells CASSQSGGVSYEQYF. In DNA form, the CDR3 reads TGCGCCAGCAGCCAAAGCGGGGGGGTGTCCTACGAGCAGTACTTC.

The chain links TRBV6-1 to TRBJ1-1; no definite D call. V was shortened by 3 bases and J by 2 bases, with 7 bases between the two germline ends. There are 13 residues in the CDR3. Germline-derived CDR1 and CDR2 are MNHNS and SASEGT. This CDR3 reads CASSDPRNTEAFF. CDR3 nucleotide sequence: TGTGCCAGCAGTGACCCCAGAAACACTGAAGCTTTCTTT.

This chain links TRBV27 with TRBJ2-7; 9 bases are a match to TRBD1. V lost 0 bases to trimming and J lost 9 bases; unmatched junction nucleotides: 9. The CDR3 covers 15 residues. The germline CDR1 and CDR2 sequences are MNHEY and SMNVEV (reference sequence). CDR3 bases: TGTGCCAGCAGTTTATCGAAGGTCGACAGGGGGGTGCAGTACTTC. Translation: CASSLSKVDRGVQYF.

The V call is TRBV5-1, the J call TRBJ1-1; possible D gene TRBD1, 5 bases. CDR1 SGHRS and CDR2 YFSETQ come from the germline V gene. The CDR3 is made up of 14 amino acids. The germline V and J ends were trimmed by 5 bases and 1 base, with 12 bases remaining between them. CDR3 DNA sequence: TGCGCCAGCAGTTTCACTCAGGGGAACACTGAAGCTTTCTTT. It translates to CASSFTQGNTEAFF.

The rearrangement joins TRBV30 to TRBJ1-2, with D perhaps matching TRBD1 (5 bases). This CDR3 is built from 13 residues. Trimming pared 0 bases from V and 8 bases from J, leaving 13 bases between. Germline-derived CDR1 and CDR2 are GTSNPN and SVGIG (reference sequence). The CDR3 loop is CAWSVKGAGGYTF. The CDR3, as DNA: TGTGCCTGGAGTGTAAAAGGGGCCGGGGGCTACACCTTC.

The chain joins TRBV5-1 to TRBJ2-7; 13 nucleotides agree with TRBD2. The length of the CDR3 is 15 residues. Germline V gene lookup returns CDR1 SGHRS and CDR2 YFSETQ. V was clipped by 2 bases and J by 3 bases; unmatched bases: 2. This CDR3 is CASSLLAGGLYEQYF. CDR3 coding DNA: TGCGCCAGCAGCTTACTAGCGGGGGGGCTCTACGAGCAGTACTTC.

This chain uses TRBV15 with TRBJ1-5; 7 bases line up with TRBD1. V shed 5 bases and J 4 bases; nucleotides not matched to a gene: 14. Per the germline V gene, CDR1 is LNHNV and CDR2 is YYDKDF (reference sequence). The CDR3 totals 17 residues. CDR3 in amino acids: CATSGGAMGRGNQPQHF. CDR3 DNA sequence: TGTGCCACCAGCGGAGGGGCCATGGGCAGGGGGAATCAGCCCCAGCATTTT.

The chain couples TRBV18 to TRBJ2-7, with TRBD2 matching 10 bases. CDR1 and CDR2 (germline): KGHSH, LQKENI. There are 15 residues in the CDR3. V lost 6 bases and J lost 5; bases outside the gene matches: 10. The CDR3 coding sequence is TGTGCCAGCTCCTTAGCGGGGGGCCTCGGGAACGAGCAGTACTTC. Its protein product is CASSLAGGLGNEQYF.